This T cell receptor (beta chain) was captured in a study of blood T cells in healthy people across ages. Sample-barcoded 5' priming and a J-beta primer mix drove a second PCR of roughly 7 to 11 cycles. TCRdb reanalysed the 5' RACE reads using MiXCR and keeps one entry per CDR3 protein. This sample has roughly 1.4 million distinct CDR3 sequences; around 59% occur once, and the top ten carry 5% to 7%. This clonotype was seen repeatedly, ten times or more. The target antigen is unknown. Peripheral blood was drawn, about 9.1 milliliters per donor. Each sample yielded at least 5.5 micrograms of PBMC total RNA. Deletions cut 8 bases from V and 7 bases from J, with 6 bases between. The CDR3 has 10 amino acids. From germline, CDR1 is MNHNY and CDR2 SVGAGI (reference sequence). Overall study results and limits: The unknown donor CMV status may have confounded expanded clonotype changes.

J is TRBJ2-1 and V is TRBV6-6, with D tentatively TRBD2 (6 bases). The receptor's source is a man aged 18 to 29 in good health. Specimen: blood. CDR3 nucleotide sequence: TGTGCCAGCGGGGGGAATGAGCAGTTCTTC. It specifies CASGGNEQFF.